This T cell receptor beta chain was captured in a study of blood T cell repertoires in COVID-19 (dated by TCRdb to 2020 to 2021). With respect to the entire study: Collaborator samples came from the United States, Italy and Spain and covered acute and convalescent phases of COVID-19. The material from the prospective study consisted of cDNA or gDNA derived from T cells, B-cell-depleted T cells, or PBMCs. The dataset comprised deeply sampled blood TCRbeta repertoires from subjects exposed to, actively infected with, or recovered from COVID-19. The repertoires were made available in a free public database intended to serve as a resource for research on the immune response to SARS-CoV-2. The samples were drawn from two sources: the first 160 participants of the ongoing ImmuneRACE study, and fewer than 1,500 subjects contributed by 6 global collaborators. A de-identified subject ID, COVID-19 status, age in years and sex were almost always included in the sample metadata. Where HLA class I and class II types were available, the types were taken from metadata supplied by the sample provider, not from assay-based typing.

Enrolling through a virtual design, the prospective study's participants ranged in age from roughly 18 to 90 years and lived across 20 to 30 United States geographic areas. To assign participants to cohorts, the prospective study relied on clinical history that participants themselves reported in a screening survey and a study questionnaire. Each participant in the prospective study had whole blood, serum and a nasopharyngeal or oropharyngeal swab collected by mobile phlebotomists. Over a roughly 2-month period, participants in the prospective study had the option of providing additional blood draws and questionnaires. Before DNA extraction, blood samples from the prospective study were shipped at room temperature or frozen. What the authors observed across the whole study: Clinical and demographic metadata were provided uncurated, with the amount varying by source and participant.

V lost 4 bases and J lost 5 bases, and the count of bases not matched to a germline gene is 8. Based on the germline V gene, the CDR1 and CDR2 sequences are SGHDN and FVKESK. The CDR3 spans 15 residues, from the cysteine through the phenylalanine. Just CDR3 DNA is preserved here, 45 bases in frame from base 1. Of note for this clone: Its antigen specificity is not known. Within one base of it there is no much larger clone, and no base qualities were kept.

TCRbeta CDR3 regions were amplified from genomic DNA using the immunoSEQ Assay, a bias-controlled multiplex PCR. In the paper's pipeline: Within the assay, amplification of reference gene primers was used to estimate how many nucleated cells each sample contained. To quantify the absolute abundance of each unique TCRbeta CDR3 rearrangement, sequence reads were collapsed and filtered. For each sample, productive Simpson clonality was calculated as the square root of Simpson's diversity index across productive rearrangements. Sourced from immuneACCESS, this table was stored by TCRdb with only in-frame sequences that have V and J called. A share of the clones is absent; for the studies checked, an unresolved V gene accounts for under half, and the remainder has no known explanation. For V, J and clone size, that table is used; D and trimming come from the DNA. A total of under 350,000 clones appear in this sample, approximately 86% of them only once. Jointly, the top ten make up roughly 4% of the sample.

The TCR sequence derives from a middle-aged woman with acute COVID-19. The sequenced sample was PBMCs or T cells enriched from blood (not recorded which). This receptor chain uses TRBV14 and TRBJ2-7; 10 bases in the middle match TRBD2. The nucleotides read TGTGCCAGCAGCCGCCTAGCGGGAGACTCTCACGAGCAGTACTTC. This codes for CASSRLAGDSHEQYF.